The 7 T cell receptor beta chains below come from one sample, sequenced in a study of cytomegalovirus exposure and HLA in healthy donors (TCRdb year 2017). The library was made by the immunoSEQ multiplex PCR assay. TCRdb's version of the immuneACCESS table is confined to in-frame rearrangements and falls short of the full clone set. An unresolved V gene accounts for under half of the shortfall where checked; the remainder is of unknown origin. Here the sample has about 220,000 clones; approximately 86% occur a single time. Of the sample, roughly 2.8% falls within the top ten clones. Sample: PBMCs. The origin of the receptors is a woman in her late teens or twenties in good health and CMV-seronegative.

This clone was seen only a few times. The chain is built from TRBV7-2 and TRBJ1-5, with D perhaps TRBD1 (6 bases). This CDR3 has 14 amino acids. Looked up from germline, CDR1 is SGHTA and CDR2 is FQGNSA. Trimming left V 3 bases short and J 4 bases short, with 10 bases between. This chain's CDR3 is CASSFSDRNQPQHF. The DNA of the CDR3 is TGTGCCAGCAGCTTCTCCGACAGGAATCAGCCCCAGCATTTT.

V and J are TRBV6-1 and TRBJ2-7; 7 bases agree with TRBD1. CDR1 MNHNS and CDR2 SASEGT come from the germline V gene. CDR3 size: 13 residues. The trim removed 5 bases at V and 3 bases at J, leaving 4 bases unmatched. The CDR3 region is CASSTRDSYEQYF. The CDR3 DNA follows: TGTGCCAGCAGTACCAGGGACAGCTACGAGCAGTACTTC.

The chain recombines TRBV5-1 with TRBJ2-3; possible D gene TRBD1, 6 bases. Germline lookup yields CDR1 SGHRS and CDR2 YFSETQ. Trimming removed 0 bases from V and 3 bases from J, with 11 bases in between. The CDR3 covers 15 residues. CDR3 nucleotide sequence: TGCGCCAGCAGCTTGGACAGGGCTACGACAGATACGCAGTATTTT. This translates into CASSLDRATTDTQYF.

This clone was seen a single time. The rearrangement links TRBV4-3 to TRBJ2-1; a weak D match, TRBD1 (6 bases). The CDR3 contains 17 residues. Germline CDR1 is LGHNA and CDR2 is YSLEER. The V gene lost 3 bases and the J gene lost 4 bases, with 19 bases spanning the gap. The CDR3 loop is CASSHDGAGAPYNEQFF. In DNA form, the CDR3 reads TGCGCCAGCAGCCATGATGGAGCAGGGGCCCCTTACAATGAGCAGTTCTTC.

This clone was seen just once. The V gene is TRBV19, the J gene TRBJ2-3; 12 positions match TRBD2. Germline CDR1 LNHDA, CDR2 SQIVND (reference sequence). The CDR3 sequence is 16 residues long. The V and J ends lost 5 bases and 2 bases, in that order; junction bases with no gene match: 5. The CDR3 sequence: CASSALAGGFTDTQYF. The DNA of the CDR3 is TGTGCCAGTAGTGCGCTAGCGGGAGGGTTCACAGATACGCAGTATTTT.

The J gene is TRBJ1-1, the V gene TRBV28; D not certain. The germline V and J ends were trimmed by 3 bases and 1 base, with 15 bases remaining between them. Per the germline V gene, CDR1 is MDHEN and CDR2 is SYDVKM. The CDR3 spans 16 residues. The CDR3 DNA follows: TGTGCCAGCAGTTTCTTCTTAATTGGGCAGAACACTGAAGCTTTCTTT. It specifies CASSFFLIGQNTEAFF.

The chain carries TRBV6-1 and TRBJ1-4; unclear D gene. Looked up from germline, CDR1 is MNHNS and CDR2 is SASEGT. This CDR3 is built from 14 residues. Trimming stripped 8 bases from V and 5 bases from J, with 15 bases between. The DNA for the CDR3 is TGTGCCAGCCGAACGAGGGCAAGAAATGAAAAACTGTTTTTT. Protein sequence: CASRTRARNEKLFF.